This TCR beta chain was captured in a study of OX40 agonist ivuxolimab in advanced cancers. Comments on this clone: Its antigen is unknown.

V lost 4 bases to trimming and J lost 5 bases; unmatched junction nucleotides: 10. The CDR3 length is 16 residues. The V gene's germline CDR1 is MGHRA and CDR2 YSYEKL. Study observations and caveats: Determination of antigen specificity was not performed for the expanded peripheral T cells.

Produced via immunoSEQ multiplex PCR; TCRdb's table is partial and in-frame only. The table has about 36,000 clones, more than 75% seen once. This TCR was recovered from an adult with an advanced solid tumor such as melanoma, head and neck, liver or kidney cancer. J is TRBJ1-4 and V is TRBV4-1; TRBD1 matches at 7 bases. The input for sequencing was CD4+ or CD8+ T cells sorted from blood, taken in a trial of the OX40 agonist ivuxolimab. The CDR3 loop is CASSLGTATKNEKLFF. The CDR3, as DNA: TGCGCCAGCAGCCTCGGGACAGCGACGAAGAATGAAAAACTGTTTTTT.